This TCR beta chain was obtained from a study of OX40 agonist ivuxolimab in advanced cancers. Study information: The treatment was a fully human IgG2 OX40 agonist, ivuxolimab. Findings and limits, study-wide: Dosing at 0.1 to 3.0 mg/kg was accompanied by clonal expansion of CD4+ and CD8+ blood T cells by week 6.

Patients with a history of autoimmune disease or on systemic immunosuppression were excluded. Blood specimens came from baseline, cycle 4 day 1, and cycle 7 day 1. A remark on this clone: Its antigen is unknown.

Repertoires were generated with immunoSEQ multiplex PCR, while TCRdb's copy carries only in-frame clones and drops some. The data contain roughly 70,000 clones, approximately 86% of them seen just once; the ten biggest clones take up over 2.5%. V gave up 5 bases and J gave up 7 bases; unmatched junction bases: 10. The CDR3 length is 15 residues. Germline CDR1 is KGHSH and CDR2 is LQKENI. V gene TRBV18 combines with J gene TRBJ1-4, with TRBD1 identical over 7 bases. The sequencing here drew on CD4+ or CD8+ T cells sorted from blood, taken in a trial of the OX40 agonist ivuxolimab. The receptor was derived from an adult with an advanced solid tumor such as melanoma, head and neck, liver or kidney cancer. For the CDR3, the DNA is TGTGCCAGCTCAGAAACAGGGGTTTCGGCTGAAAAACTGTTTTTT. Translated, it gives CASSETGVSAEKLFF.